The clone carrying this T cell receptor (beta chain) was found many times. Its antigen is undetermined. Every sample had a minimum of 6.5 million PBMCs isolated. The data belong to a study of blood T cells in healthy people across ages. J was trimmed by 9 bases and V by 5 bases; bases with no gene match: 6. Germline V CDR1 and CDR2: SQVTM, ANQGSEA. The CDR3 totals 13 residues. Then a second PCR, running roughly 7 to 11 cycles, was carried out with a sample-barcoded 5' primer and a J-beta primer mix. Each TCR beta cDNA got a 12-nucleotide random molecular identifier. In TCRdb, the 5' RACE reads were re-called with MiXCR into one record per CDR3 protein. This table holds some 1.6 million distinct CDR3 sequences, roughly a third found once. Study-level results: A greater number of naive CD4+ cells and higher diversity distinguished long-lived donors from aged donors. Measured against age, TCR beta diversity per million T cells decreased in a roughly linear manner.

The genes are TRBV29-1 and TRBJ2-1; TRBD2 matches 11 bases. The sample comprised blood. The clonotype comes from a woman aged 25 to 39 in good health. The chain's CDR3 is CSVHSGRAGEQFF. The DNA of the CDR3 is TGCAGCGTTCATAGCGGGAGGGCCGGTGAGCAGTTCTTC.